This T cell receptor (beta chain) was observed in a study of CD8+CD57+ T cells in acquired aplastic anemia. This clonotype has only a few counts. Its matching antigen is unknown. Before being chosen for sequencing, patients had shown CD8+CD57+ cell expansion by flow cytometry. Patients were untreated when blood was sampled. Genomic DNA constituted the template upon which TCR beta VDJ and CDR3 profiling was performed. TCRdb reanalysed the reads using MiXCR and keeps one entry per CDR3 protein. The data show about 160,000 distinct CDR3 sequences, 71% seen once. Between the trimmed V and J ends, which lost 2 bases and 3 bases, there was a span of 13 bases. Germline V gene data show CDR1 as DFQATT and CDR2 as SNEGSKA (reference sequence). This CDR3 has 15 residues. Findings and limits, study-wide: The study identified roughly 31 CD8+ CDR3 sequences shared by patients and controls.

The V gene is TRBV20-1, the J gene TRBJ2-2; D could derive from TRBD1 or TRBD2 (5 bases each). The source material was sorted CD4+, CD8+, or CD8+CD57+ T cells (not recorded which) from PBMCs. The origin of this receptor is a human donor with aplastic anemia. The CDR3 here is CSARRGGVDTGELFF. CDR3 in DNA: TGCAGTGCTAGACGTGGGGGAGTGGACACCGGGGAGCTGTTTTTT.